This entry lists 23 T cell receptor beta chains sequenced from one sample in a study of blood T cell repertoires in COVID-19 (dated by TCRdb to the early 2020s). Library preparation employed the immunoSEQ multiplex PCR assay. As stored in TCRdb, this immuneACCESS dataset retains in-frame rearrangements with V and J assigned. A fraction of the clones does not appear; measured against another copy, unresolved V genes explain less than half of the discrepancy, and the remainder lacks a known reason. The sample contains some 48,000 clones, about 88% of them found a single time. In total, the top ten clones hold around 19% of the sample. The specimen was peripheral blood. Receptor source: a man in his 70s with active COVID-19.

V is TRBV2 and J is TRBJ1-5, with D hard to call. The V and J ends lost 4 bases and 0 bases respectively, with 7 bases between them. The CDR3 extends over 14 amino acids. CDR1 SNHLY and CDR2 FYNNEI come from the germline V gene. The CDR3 nucleotides read TGTGCCAGCAGTGCCGGGTATAGCAATCAGCCCCAGCATTTT. Translation: CASSAGYSNQPQHF.

The chain is built from TRBV7-2 and TRBJ2-3; 9 bases are a match to TRBD2. This CDR3 contains 16 residues. Germline-derived CDR1 and CDR2 are SGHTA and FQGNSA. V was pared by 6 bases and J by 3 bases, with 10 bases of the junction left unmatched. In DNA form, the CDR3 reads TGTGCCAGCAGTGTCATGTGGGGACTAGCTACAGATACGCAGTATTTT. Amino acid sequence: CASSVMWGLATDTQYF.

This rearrangement joins TRBV7-3 to TRBJ1-3; D unresolved. This CDR3 is 13 amino acids long. The ends were cut back, 6 bases at V and 0 bases at J, with 6 bases in the middle. CDR1 and CDR2 (germline): SGHTA, FQGTGA. The CDR3 spells CASRADSGNTIYF. CDR3 bases: TGTGCCAGCAGGGCAGACTCTGGAAACACCATATATTTT.

The chain couples TRBV10-3 to TRBJ2-5; the match to TRBD2 covers 10 bases. Germline V CDR1 and CDR2: ENHRY, SYGVKD. After removal of 4 bases from V and 3 bases from J, the junction contained 5 bases not matched to a gene. The CDR3 extends over 15 amino acids. The CDR3 nucleotides are TGTGCCATCAGTGGTTGGCTAGCGGGGGAAGAGACCCAGTACTTC. The encoded protein is CAISGWLAGEETQYF.

The gene calls are TRBV7-8 and TRBJ2-1; no reliable D call. The CDR3 runs 13 residues. V lost 0 bases and J lost 8, with 8 bases in between. In germline, CDR1 is SGHVS, CDR2 FQNEAQ. CDR3 loop: CASSLAPGYEQFF. DNA for the CDR3: TGTGCCAGCAGCTTAGCGCCCGGGTATGAGCAGTTCTTC. Filled out from reference TRBV7-8 and TRBJ2-1, the complete variable domain reads GAGVSQSPRYKVAKRGQDVALRCDPISGHVSLFWYQQALGQGPEFLTYFQNEAQLDKSGLPSDRFFAERPEGSVSTLKIQRTQQEDSAVYLCASSLAPGYEQFFGPGTRLTVL.

In this sample, this clone turned up a few times. The rearrangement uses TRBV9 and TRBJ1-4; 7 bases map to TRBD1. J gave up 4 bases and V 0 bases, and 3 bases lay outside the gene matches. The CDR3 extends over 15 amino acids. CDR1 and CDR2 (germline): SGDLS, YYNGEE. The CDR3 loop is CASSVGQGNNEKLFF. The CDR3 DNA is TGTGCCAGCAGCGTAGGACAGGGAAATAATGAAAAACTGTTTTTT.

The V call is TRBV28, the J call TRBJ1-5; D ambiguous. Trimming removed 5 bases at V and 2 bases at J, with 16 bases between. Germline V gene lookup returns CDR1 MDHEN and CDR2 SYDVKM. The CDR3 extends over 16 amino acids. CDR3 region: CASSLIFGQGNQPQHF. Written as DNA, the CDR3 is TGTGCCAGCAGTCTGATTTTTGGGCAGGGCAATCAGCCCCAGCATTTT.

This chain links TRBV29-1 with TRBJ1-1; tentatively, D is TRBD1 (6 bases). Trimming left V 5 bases short and J 4 bases short, with 17 bases between. Per germline, CDR1 SQVTM and CDR2 ANQGSEA. This CDR3 has 14 amino acids. The CDR3, as DNA: TGCAGCGTTCGTCTACCCCAGGGGTTCACTGAAGCTTTCTTT. This encodes CSVRLPQGFTEAFF.

The chain is built from TRBV28 and TRBJ1-3; D unclear. Looked up from germline, CDR1 is MDHEN and CDR2 is SYDVKM. CDR3 length: 16 amino acids. V lost 6 bases to trimming and J lost 0 bases, with 15 bases between them. The CDR3 loop reads CASRSRGVGSGNTIYF. The CDR3 nucleotides are TGTGCCAGCAGAAGCCGGGGAGTGGGCTCTGGAAACACCATATATTTT.

This rearrangement joins TRBV20-1 to TRBJ1-2; maybe TRBD1 (5 bases). The CDR3 sequence is 11 residues long. Germline V gene lookup returns CDR1 DFQATT and CDR2 SNEGSKA (reference sequence). V gave up 3 bases and J gave up 7 bases, with 9 bases separating them. CDR3 in amino acids: CSASGGGGYTF. The CDR3 DNA follows: TGCAGTGCTAGCGGGGGGGGTGGCTACACCTTC.

This chain connects TRBV5-4 to TRBJ2-7; perhaps TRBD2 as D (5 bases). Germline CDR1 reads SGHNT; CDR2 reads YYREEE (reference sequence). The CDR3 covers 13 residues. The V and J ends lost 0 bases and 2 bases respectively, with 6 bases between them. CDR3 protein: CASSLGGTYEQYF. In nucleotides, the CDR3 is TGTGCCAGCAGCTTGGGAGGGACCTACGAGCAGTACTTC.

This clone was seen only once. The genes are TRBV6-5 and TRBJ1-4; 7 nucleotides align to TRBD1. The CDR3 sequence is 14 residues long. Germline trimming cut 2 bases from V and 3 bases from J; bases unmatched to any gene: 0. Germline lookup yields CDR1 MNHEY and CDR2 SVGAGI. The CDR3 coding sequence is TGTGCCAGCAGTTACCAGGGGGCTAATGAAAAACTGTTTTTT. It encodes CASSYQGANEKLFF.

The CDR3 region is CAWSVGHLTSTDTQYF. CDR3 DNA: TGTGCCTGGAGTGTCGGACACCTTACTAGCACAGATACGCAGTATTTT. The V call is TRBV30, the J call TRBJ2-3; D is perhaps TRBD1 (5 bases). The CDR3 has 16 residues. The V end lost 0 bases, the J end lost 0 bases, and 13 bases lay between the germline ends. Germline CDR1 GTSNPN, CDR2 SVGIG (reference sequence).

The V call is TRBV2, the J call TRBJ2-2; 11 bases are shared with TRBD2. This CDR3 region has 18 residues. The V and J ends lost 6 bases and 5 bases, in that order; junction bases with no gene match: 14. Germline V CDR1 and CDR2: SNHLY, FYNNEI. CDR3 loop: CASRGSLAGGPYTGELFF. Here the CDR3 DNA reads TGTGCCAGCAGGGGTAGTCTAGCGGGGGGTCCCTATACCGGGGAGCTGTTTTTT.

The chain has TRBV9 and TRBJ2-1, with 13 bases fitting TRBD2. This CDR3 has 16 residues. Trimming took 3 bases from V and 5 from J; bases not matched to a gene: 5. Germline CDR1 reads SGDLS; CDR2 reads YYNGEE. CDR3: CASSEPGLAGDNEQFF. In DNA form, the CDR3 reads TGTGCCAGCAGCGAGCCCGGACTAGCGGGGGACAATGAGCAGTTCTTC.

The chain carries TRBV20-1 and TRBJ1-5; possibly TRBD1 for D (6 bases). The CDR3 totals 13 residues. The V end was cut by 3 bases, the J end by 1 base, with 7 bases between. CDR1 and CDR2 (germline): DFQATT, SNEGSKA (reference sequence). CDR3 loop: CSASGQSNQPQHF. CDR3 DNA sequence: TGCAGTGCTAGTGGACAGAGCAATCAGCCCCAGCATTTT.

The chain uses TRBV2 and TRBJ1-6; 8 positions match TRBD1. Looked up from germline, CDR1 is SNHLY and CDR2 is FYNNEI. The CDR3 runs 14 residues. V was clipped by 3 bases and J by 10 bases; unmatched bases: 5. CDR3 DNA sequence: TGTGCCAGCAGTGACCAGGGGGCTAGGTCACCCCTCCACTTT. Translation gives CASSDQGARSPLHF.

The J gene is TRBJ1-2, the V gene TRBV19; 8 positions match TRBD1. With 5 bases clipped from V and 0 bases from J, the junction kept 8 bases outside the gene matches. There are 16 residues in the CDR3. Germline loops: CDR1 LNHDA, CDR2 SQIVND (reference sequence). CDR3 coding DNA: TGTGCCAGTAGTTCCATATCGGGACAGGCTAACTATGGCTACACCTTC. Translated: CASSSISGQANYGYTF.

This rearrangement joins TRBV6-2 or TRBV6-3 to TRBJ2-2, with 12 bases identical to TRBD2. Germline V CDR1 and CDR2: MNHEY, SVGEGT. Trimming at V came to 5 bases and at J to 4 bases, leaving 5 bases not matched to a gene. The CDR3 has 16 residues. The CDR3 nucleotides read TGTGCCAGCAGTGACGGACTAGCGGGGATCACCGGGGAGCTGTTTTTT. The encoded protein is CASSDGLAGITGELFF.

This chain connects TRBV11-3 to TRBJ2-1, with a weak D call TRBD2 (5 bases). The V gene lost 0 bases and the J gene lost 7 bases, with 16 bases spanning the gap. Germline CDR1 and CDR2: SGHNT and YENEEA. The CDR3 has 16 residues. CDR3 in amino acids: CASSLDTGLAWNEQFF. The CDR3 DNA follows: TGTGCCAGCAGCTTAGATACTGGGCTAGCCTGGAATGAGCAGTTCTTC.

The chain links TRBV28 to TRBJ2-7; TRBD2 matches at 10 bases. Trimming cost V 7 bases and J 4 bases; bases outside gene matches: 7. Germline V lookup: CDR1 MDHEN, CDR2 SYDVKM. CDR3 length: 14 residues. CDR3 in DNA: TGTGCCAGCAAACGGCTAGCGGGAGTGTACGAGCAGTACTTC. Its translation: CASKRLAGVYEQYF.

The chain carries TRBV9 and TRBJ2-7; 9 bases fit TRBD1. Trimming took 3 bases from V and 4 from J; bases not matched to a gene: 8. Per the germline V gene, CDR1 is SGDLS and CDR2 is YYNGEE. The CDR3 has 15 amino acids. CDR3 in DNA: TGTGCCAGCAGCGCCGGGGGAGGGACAGGGTACGAGCAGTACTTC. It encodes CASSAGGGTGYEQYF. The entire variable domain, with the rest obtained from reference TRBV9 and TRBJ2-7, is as follows: DSGVTQTPKHLITATGQRVTLRCSPRSGDLSVYWYQQSLDQGLQFLIQYYNGEERAKGNILERFSAQQFPDLHSELNLSSLELGDSALYFCASSAGGGTGYEQYFGPGTRLTVT.

The genes are TRBV20-1 and TRBJ1-3; D may be TRBD1 (5 bases). The CDR3 runs 15 residues. Germline V CDR1 and CDR2: DFQATT, SNEGSKA (reference sequence). V was trimmed by 3 bases and J by 1 base, leaving 13 bases between them. CDR3 coding DNA: TGCAGTGCTAGTATGGGGCGCAGATCTGGAAACACCATATATTTT. This codes for CSASMGRRSGNTIYF.